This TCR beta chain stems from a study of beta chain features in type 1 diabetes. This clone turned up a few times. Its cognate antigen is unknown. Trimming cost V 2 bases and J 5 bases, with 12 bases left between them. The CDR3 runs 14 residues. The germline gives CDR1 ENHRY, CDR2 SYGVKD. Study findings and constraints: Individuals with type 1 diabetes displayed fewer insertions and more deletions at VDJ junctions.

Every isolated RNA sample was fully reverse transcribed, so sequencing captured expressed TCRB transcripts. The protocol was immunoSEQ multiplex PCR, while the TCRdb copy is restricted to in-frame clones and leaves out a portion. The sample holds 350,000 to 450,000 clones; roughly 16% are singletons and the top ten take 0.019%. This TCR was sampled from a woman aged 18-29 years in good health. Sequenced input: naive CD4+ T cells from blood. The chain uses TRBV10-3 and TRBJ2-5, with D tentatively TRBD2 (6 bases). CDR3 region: CAISEPGRGETQYF. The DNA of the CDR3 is TGTGCCATCAGTGAGCCCGGGAGAGGCGAGACCCAGTACTTC.